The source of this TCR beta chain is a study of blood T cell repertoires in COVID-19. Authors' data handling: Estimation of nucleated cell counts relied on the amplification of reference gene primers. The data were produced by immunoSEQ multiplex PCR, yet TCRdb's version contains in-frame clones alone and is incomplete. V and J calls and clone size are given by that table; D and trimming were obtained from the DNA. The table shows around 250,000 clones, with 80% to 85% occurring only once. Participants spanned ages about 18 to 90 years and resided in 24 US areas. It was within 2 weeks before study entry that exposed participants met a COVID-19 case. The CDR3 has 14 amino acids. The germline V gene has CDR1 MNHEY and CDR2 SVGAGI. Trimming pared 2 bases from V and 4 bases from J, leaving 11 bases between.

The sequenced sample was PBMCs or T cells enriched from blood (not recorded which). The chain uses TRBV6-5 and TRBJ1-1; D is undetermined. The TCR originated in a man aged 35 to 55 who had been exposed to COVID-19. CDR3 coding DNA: TGTGCCAGCAGTTACCCGAGGGAGGCCACTGAAGCTTTCTTT. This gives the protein CASSYPREATEAFF.